Many counts were recorded for the clone carrying this T cell receptor beta chain. The record originates from a study of blood T cells in healthy people across ages. A second PCR, run for roughly 7 to 12 cycles, used a sample-barcoded 5' primer plus a J-beta primer mix. TCRdb reprocessed the 5' RACE reads with MiXCR, giving one entry per CDR3 protein. The sample carries 920,000 or so distinct CDR3 sequences, 45% recorded once. The sample providers were healthy Caucasian people from Russia, aged about 6 to 95. Extractions gave at least 5 micrograms of total RNA per sample. The receptor was isolated from a woman aged 55-75 years in good health. Input material: blood.

The CDR3 nucleotides read TGTGCCAGCAGTTTACCCAGGGGGGACCACGAGCAGTACTTC. This codes for CASSLPRGDHEQYF. The V and J genes are TRBV28 and TRBJ2-7; possible D gene TRBD1, 7 bases. V dropped 2 bases and J dropped 5 bases, with 13 bases sitting between them. CDR1 and CDR2 (germline): MDHEN, SYDVKM. The CDR3 totals 14 residues.